The source of this T cell receptor beta chain is a study of T cells in localized non-small cell lung cancer. Findings and limits, study-wide: Adjacent lung was found to contain a median roughly 50 of the top 100 tumor clones. Highest T cell clonality was seen in uninvolved adjacent lung, surpassing that measured in tumor. The tumor had only one region sequenced, so heterogeneity remains possible.

A note on this clone: The antigen is unknown.

The germline V gene has CDR1 WNHNN and CDR2 SYGVQD (reference sequence). Between the trimmed V and J ends, which lost 5 bases and 1 base, there was a span of 8 bases. The CDR3 loop spans 13 amino acids. The data were produced by immunoSEQ multiplex PCR, yet TCRdb's version contains in-frame clones alone and is incomplete. Of 90,000 to 95,000 clones in the sample, roughly 93% were seen once. This receptor was obtained from a woman aged 35-75 years with stage II squamous cell lung carcinoma. The input for sequencing was PBMCs, taken before any cancer treatment. The chain joins TRBV10-1 to TRBJ2-5; no clear D gene. The CDR3 reads CASSQQLQETQYF. CDR3 DNA: TGCGCCAGCAGTCAACAGCTCCAAGAGACCCAGTACTTC.